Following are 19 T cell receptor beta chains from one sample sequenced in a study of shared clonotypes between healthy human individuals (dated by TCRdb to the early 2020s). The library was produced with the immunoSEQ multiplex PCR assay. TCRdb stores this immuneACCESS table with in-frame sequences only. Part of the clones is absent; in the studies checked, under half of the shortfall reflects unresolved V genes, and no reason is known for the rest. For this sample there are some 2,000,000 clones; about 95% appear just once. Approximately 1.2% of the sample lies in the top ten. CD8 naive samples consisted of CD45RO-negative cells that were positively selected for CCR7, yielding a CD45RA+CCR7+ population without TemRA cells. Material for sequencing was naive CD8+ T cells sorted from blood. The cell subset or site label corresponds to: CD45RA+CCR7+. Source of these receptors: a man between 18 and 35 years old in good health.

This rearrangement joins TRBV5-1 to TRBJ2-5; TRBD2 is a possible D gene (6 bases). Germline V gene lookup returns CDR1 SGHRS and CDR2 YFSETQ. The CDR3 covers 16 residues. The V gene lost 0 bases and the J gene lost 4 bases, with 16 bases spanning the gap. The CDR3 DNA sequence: TGCGCCAGCAGCTTGGGAGCGGGCCCCCTAGGAGAGACCCAGTACTTC. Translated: CASSLGAGPLGETQYF.

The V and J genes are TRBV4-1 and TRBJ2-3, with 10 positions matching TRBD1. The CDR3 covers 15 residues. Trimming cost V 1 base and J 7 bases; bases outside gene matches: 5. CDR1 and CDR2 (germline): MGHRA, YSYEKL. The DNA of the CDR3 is TGCGCCAGCAGCCAAGGGACAGGGGGGATAAATACGCAGTATTTT. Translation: CASSQGTGGINTQYF.

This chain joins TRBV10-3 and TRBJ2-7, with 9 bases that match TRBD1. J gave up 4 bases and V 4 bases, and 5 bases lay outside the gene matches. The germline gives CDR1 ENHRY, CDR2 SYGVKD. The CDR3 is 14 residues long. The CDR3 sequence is CAISASGTGYEQYF. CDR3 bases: TGTGCCATCAGTGCGTCCGGGACAGGGTACGAGCAGTACTTC.

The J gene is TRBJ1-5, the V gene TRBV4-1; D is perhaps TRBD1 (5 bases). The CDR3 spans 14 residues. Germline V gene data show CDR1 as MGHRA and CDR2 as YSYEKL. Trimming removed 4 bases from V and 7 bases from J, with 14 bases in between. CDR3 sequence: CASSPTGVRQPQHF. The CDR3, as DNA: TGCGCCAGCAGCCCAACGGGGGTACGACAGCCCCAGCATTTT.

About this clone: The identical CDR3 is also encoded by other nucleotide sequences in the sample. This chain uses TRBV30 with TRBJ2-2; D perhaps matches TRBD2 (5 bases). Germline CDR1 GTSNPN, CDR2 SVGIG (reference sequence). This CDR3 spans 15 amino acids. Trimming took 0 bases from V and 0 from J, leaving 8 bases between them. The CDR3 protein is CAWSVGGPNTGELFF. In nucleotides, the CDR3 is TGTGCCTGGAGTGTGGGCGGGCCGAACACCGGGGAGCTGTTTTTT.

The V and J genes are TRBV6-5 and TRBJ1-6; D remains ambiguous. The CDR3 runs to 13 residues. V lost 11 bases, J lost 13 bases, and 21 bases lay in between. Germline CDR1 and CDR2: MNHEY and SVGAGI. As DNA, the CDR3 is TGTGCCCACGGGCCGGATTTTGGCGCGCCCCTCCACTTT. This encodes CAHGPDFGAPLHF.

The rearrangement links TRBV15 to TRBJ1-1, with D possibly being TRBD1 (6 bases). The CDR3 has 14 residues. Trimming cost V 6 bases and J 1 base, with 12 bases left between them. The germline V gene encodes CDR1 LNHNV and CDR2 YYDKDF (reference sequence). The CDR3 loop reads CATSEGGENTEAFF. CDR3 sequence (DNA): TGTGCCACCAGTGAGGGGGGAGAGAACACTGAAGCTTTCTTT.

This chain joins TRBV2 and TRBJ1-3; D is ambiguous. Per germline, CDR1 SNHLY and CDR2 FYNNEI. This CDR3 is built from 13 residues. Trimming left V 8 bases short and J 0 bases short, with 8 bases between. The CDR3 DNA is TGTGCCAGCGGGCGGCGCTCTGGAAACACCATATATTTT. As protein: CASGRRSGNTIYF.

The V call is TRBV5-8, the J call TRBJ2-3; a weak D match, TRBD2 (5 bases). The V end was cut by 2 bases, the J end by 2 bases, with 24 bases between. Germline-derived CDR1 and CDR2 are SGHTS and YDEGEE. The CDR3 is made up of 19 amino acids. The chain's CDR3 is CASSFRTLLSFIFTDTQYF. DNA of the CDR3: TGTGCCAGCAGCTTCCGGACTCTACTTTCCTTTATATTCACAGATACGCAGTATTTT.

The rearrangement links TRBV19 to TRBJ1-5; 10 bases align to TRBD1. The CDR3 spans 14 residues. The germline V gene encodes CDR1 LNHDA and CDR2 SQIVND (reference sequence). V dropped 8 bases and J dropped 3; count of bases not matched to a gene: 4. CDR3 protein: CASQDRGNNQPQHF. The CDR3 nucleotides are TGTGCCAGTCAGGACAGGGGGAACAATCAGCCCCAGCATTTT.

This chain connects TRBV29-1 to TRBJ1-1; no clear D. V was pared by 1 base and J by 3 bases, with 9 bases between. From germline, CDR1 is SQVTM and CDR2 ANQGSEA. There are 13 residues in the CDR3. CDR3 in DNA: TGCAGCGTTGAAGTCGTCGCGGACACTGAAGCTTTCTTT. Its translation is CSVEVVADTEAFF.

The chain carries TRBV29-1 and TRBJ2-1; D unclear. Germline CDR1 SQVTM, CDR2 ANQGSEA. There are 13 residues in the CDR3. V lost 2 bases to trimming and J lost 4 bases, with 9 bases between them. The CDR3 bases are TGCAGCGTTGAACCCCCGAATTACAATGAGCAGTTCTTC. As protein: CSVEPPNYNEQFF.

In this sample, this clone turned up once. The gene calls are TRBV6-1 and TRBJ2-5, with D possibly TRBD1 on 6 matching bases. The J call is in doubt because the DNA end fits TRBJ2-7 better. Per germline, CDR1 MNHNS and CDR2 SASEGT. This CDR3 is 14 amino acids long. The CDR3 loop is CASSARTVSYEQYF. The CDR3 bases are TGTGCCAGCAGTGCACGGACAGTCTCCTACGAGCAGTACTTC.

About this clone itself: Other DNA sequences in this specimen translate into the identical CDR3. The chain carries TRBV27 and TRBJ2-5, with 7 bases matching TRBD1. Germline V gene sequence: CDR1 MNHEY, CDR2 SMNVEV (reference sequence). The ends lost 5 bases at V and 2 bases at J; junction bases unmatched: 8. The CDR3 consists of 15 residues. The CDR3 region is CASSPRDSRQETQYF. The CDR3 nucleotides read TGTGCCAGCAGTCCCCGGGACAGTCGGCAAGAGACCCAGTACTTC.

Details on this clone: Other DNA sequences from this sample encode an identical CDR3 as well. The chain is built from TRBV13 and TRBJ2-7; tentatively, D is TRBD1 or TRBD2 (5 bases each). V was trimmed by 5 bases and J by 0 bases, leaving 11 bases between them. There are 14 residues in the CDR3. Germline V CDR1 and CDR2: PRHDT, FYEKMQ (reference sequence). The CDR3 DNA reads TGTGCCAGCAGCCTGGGGGTTAGCTCCTACGAGCAGTACTTC. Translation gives CASSLGVSSYEQYF.

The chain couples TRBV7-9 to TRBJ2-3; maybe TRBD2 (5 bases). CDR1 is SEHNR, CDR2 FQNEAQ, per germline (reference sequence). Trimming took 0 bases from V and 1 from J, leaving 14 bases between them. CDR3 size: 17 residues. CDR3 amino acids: CASSLASWGEGTDTQYF. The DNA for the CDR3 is TGTGCCAGCAGCTTAGCGAGTTGGGGAGAGGGCACAGATACGCAGTATTTT. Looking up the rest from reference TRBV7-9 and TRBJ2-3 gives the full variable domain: DTGVSQNPRHKITKRGQNVTFRCDPISEHNRLYWYRQTLGQGPEFLTYFQNEAQLEKSRLLSDRFSAERPKGSFSTLEIQRTEQGDSAMYLCASSLASWGEGTDTQYFGPGTRLTVL.

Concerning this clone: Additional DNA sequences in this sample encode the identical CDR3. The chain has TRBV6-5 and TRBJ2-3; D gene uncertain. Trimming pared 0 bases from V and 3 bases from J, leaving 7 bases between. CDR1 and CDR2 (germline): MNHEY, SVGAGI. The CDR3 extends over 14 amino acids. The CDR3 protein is CASSYSGTTDTQYF. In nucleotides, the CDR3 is TGTGCCAGCAGTTACTCTGGCACTACAGATACGCAGTATTTT.

CDR3 in DNA: TGTGCCAGCAGCGCCCCGCTCCTCGGGACAGAGAACACTGAAGCTTTCTTT. Translated: CASSAPLLGTENTEAFF. The chain joins TRBV9 to TRBJ1-1, with 7 bases identical to TRBD1. The CDR3 is 17 residues long. The J segment lost 1 base and the V segment lost 3 bases, leaving 12 bases of the junction unmatched. The germline V gene has CDR1 SGDLS and CDR2 YYNGEE.

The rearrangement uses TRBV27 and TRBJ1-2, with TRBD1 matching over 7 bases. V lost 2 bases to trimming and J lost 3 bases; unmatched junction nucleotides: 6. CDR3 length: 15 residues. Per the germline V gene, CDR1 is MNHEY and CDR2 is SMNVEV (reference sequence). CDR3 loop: CASSLAGTVYYGYTF. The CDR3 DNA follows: TGTGCCAGCAGTTTAGCCGGGACAGTGTACTATGGCTACACCTTC.